This T cell receptor (beta chain) was profiled in a study of shared clonotypes between healthy human individuals. The protocol was immunoSEQ multiplex PCR, while the TCRdb copy is restricted to in-frame clones and leaves out a portion. The sample lists roughly 490,000 clones; over 65% were seen once. This sequence was found in a middle-aged woman in good health. Some clones in this sample may be carry-over from other donors' samples. Sequenced: PBMCs.

CDR3 DNA sequence: TGTGCCAGCAGTTTAAGGTCTCTAGCGATTACGGTCACAGATACGCAGTATTTT. Its translation is CASSLRSLAITVTDTQYF. The chain uses TRBV28 and TRBJ2-3; D is possibly TRBD2 (6 bases). Between the trimmed V and J ends, which lost 2 bases and 2 bases, there was a span of 20 bases. Germline V lookup: CDR1 MDHEN, CDR2 SYDVKM. The CDR3 is 18 residues long.